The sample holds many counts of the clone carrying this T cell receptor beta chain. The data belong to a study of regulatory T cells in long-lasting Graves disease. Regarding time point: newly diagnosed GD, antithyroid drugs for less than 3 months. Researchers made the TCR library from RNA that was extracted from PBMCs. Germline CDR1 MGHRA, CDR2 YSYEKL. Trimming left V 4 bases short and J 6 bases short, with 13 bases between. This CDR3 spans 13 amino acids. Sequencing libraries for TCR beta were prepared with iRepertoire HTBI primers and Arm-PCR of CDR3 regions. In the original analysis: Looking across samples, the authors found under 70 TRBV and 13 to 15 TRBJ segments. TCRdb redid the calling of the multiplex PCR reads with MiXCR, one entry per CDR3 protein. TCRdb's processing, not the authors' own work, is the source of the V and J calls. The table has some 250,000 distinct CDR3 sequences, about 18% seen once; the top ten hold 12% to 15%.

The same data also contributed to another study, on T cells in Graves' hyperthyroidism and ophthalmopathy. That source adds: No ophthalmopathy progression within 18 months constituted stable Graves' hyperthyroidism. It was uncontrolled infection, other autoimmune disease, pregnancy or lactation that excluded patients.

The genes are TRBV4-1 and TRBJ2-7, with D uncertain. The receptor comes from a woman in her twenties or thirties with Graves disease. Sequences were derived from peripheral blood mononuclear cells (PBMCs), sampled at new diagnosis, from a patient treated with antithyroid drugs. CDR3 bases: TGCGCCAGCAGCCCCATTCTAGTTAGCGAGCAGTACTTC. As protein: CASSPILVSEQYF.